The rows below give T cell receptor beta chains drawn from one sample of a study of beta chain features in type 1 diabetes. The method was immunoSEQ multiplex PCR; TCRdb's version includes in-frame clones alone and lacks a portion of them. The sample gives 350,000 to 450,000 clones, roughly 12% of which show up once; over 0.008% is in the top ten. Input material: naive CD4+ T cells from blood. The receptors come from a woman aged 18-29 years with type 1 diabetes. Each CDR3 is given with its conserved first and last residue. The D gene is left open where the match is weak. Clone size is shown for a subset of rows, as once, few, many or a class of expanded clone.

clone size: .; V gene: TRBV27; J gene: TRBJ2-5; D gene: .; CDR3 protein: CASSLDRWETQYF; CDR3 DNA: TGTGCCAGCAGTTTAGACAGGTGGGAGACCCAGTACTTC
clone size: .; V gene: TRBV5-1; J gene: TRBJ1-4; D gene: .; CDR3 protein: CASSETGFVEKLFF; CDR3 DNA: TGCGCCAGCAGCGAGACAGGTTTCGTTGAAAAACTGTTTTTT
clone size: few; V gene: TRBV25-1; J gene: TRBJ2-7; D gene: TRBD2; CDR3 protein: CASRRESSYEQYF; CDR3 DNA: TGTGCCAGCAGGCGGGAGAGCTCCTACGAGCAGTACTTC
clone size: few; V gene: TRBV7-9; J gene: TRBJ2-6; D gene: .; CDR3 protein: CASSFGGRSGSGANVLTF; CDR3 DNA: TGTGCCAGCAGCTTCGGAGGGCGGAGCGGCTCTGGGGCCAACGTCCTGACTTTC
clone size: .; V gene: TRBV5-4; J gene: TRBJ1-2; D gene: .; CDR3 protein: CASSQRATGIYGYTF; CDR3 DNA: TGTGCCAGCAGCCAACGAGCTACGGGAATCTATGGCTACACCTTC
clone size: few; V gene: TRBV21-1; J gene: TRBJ1-4; D gene: .; CDR3 protein: CASSKMRHHNEKLFF; CDR3 DNA: TGTGCCAGCAGCAAAATGAGGCACCATAATGAAAAACTGTTTTTT
clone size: .; V gene: TRBV9; J gene: TRBJ2-5; D gene: TRBD2; CDR3 protein: CASSVGASGGQETQYF; CDR3 DNA: TGTGCCAGCAGCGTAGGGGCTAGCGGGGGTCAAGAGACCCAGTACTTC
clone size: .; V gene: TRBV5-4; J gene: TRBJ2-3; D gene: TRBD2; CDR3 protein: CASSWGTSVIGTDTQYF; CDR3 DNA: TGTGCCAGCAGCTGGGGGACTAGCGTAATAGGCACAGATACGCAGTATTTT
clone size: .; V gene: TRBV11-2; J gene: TRBJ2-7; D gene: TRBD2; CDR3 protein: CASSLGTSGEQYF; CDR3 DNA: TGTGCCAGCAGCTTGGGGACTAGCGGCGAGCAGTACTTC
clone size: few; V gene: TRBV7-2; J gene: TRBJ2-5; D gene: TRBD1; CDR3 protein: CASSLGGQGRETQYF; CDR3 DNA: TGTGCCAGCAGCTTAGGCGGACAGGGAAGGGAGACCCAGTACTTC
clone size: .; V gene: TRBV4-3; J gene: TRBJ1-6; D gene: .; CDR3 protein: CASSLGTGSSYNSPLHF; CDR3 DNA: TGCGCCAGCAGCCTCGGAACAGGGAGCTCCTATAATTCACCCCTCCACTTT
clone size: few; V gene: TRBV5-1; J gene: TRBJ2-5; D gene: TRBD2; CDR3 protein: CASSARLAGTETQYF; CDR3 DNA: TGCGCCAGCAGCGCAAGACTAGCGGGGACGGAGACCCAGTACTTC
clone size: .; V gene: TRBV27; J gene: TRBJ2-2; D gene: TRBD2; CDR3 protein: CASSLLIASGSGGNTGELFF; CDR3 DNA: TGTGCCAGCAGTTTATTGATAGCTAGCGGGAGTGGGGGGAACACCGGGGAGCTGTTTTTT
clone size: .; V gene: TRBV9; J gene: TRBJ2-7; D gene: .; CDR3 protein: CASSVTGLPYEQYF; CDR3 DNA: TGTGCCAGCAGCGTAACTGGGCTTCCCTACGAGCAGTACTTC
clone size: few; V gene: TRBV10-3; J gene: TRBJ2-1; D gene: TRBD2; CDR3 protein: CATHGTSGGSSYNEQFF; CDR3 DNA: TGTGCCACCCACGGCACTAGCGGGGGTAGCTCCTACAATGAGCAGTTCTTC
clone size: few; V gene: TRBV30; J gene: TRBJ2-7; D gene: .; CDR3 protein: CAWTRELSYEQYF; CDR3 DNA: TGTGCCTGGACCCGGGAACTCTCCTACGAGCAGTACTTC
clone size: .; V gene: TRBV29-1; J gene: TRBJ2-3; D gene: TRBD1; CDR3 protein: CSVSGRTGETDTQYF; CDR3 DNA: TGCAGCGTTTCCGGAAGGACAGGCGAAACAGATACGCAGTATTTT
clone size: .; V gene: TRBV27; J gene: TRBJ2-5; D gene: .; CDR3 protein: CASSSADQETQYF; CDR3 DNA: TGTGCCAGCAGTTCTGCGGATCAAGAGACCCAGTACTTC
clone size: .; V gene: TRBV4-2; J gene: TRBJ2-7; D gene: .; CDR3 protein: CASSERQAPYEQYF; CDR3 DNA: TGTGCCAGCAGCGAGCGACAGGCCCCCTACGAGCAGTACTTC
clone size: few; V gene: TRBV29-1; J gene: TRBJ1-4; D gene: .; CDR3 protein: CSAGGGGDEKLFF; CDR3 DNA: TGCAGCGCCGGGGGGGGCGGAGACGAAAAACTGTTTTTT
clone size: .; V gene: TRBV30; J gene: TRBJ1-1; D gene: .; CDR3 protein: CAWSNGGRGTEAFF; CDR3 DNA: TGTGCCTGGAGTAACGGGGGTCGGGGCACTGAAGCTTTCTTT
clone size: .; V gene: TRBV29-1; J gene: TRBJ1-2; D gene: TRBD1; CDR3 protein: CSVEDVPGGYGYTF; CDR3 DNA: TGCAGCGTTGAAGATGTTCCAGGGGGCTATGGCTACACCTTC
clone size: few; V gene: TRBV28; J gene: TRBJ2-5; D gene: .; CDR3 protein: CASSLETQYF; CDR3 DNA: TGTGCCAGCAGCCTAGAGACCCAGTACTTC
clone size: few; V gene: TRBV5-6; J gene: TRBJ2-1; D gene: TRBD2; CDR3 protein: CASSTGLAGMNEQFF; CDR3 DNA: TGTGCCAGCAGCACAGGACTAGCGGGAATGAATGAGCAGTTCTTC
clone size: few; V gene: TRBV7-9; J gene: TRBJ1-4; D gene: .; CDR3 protein: CASSLTFTNEKLFF; CDR3 DNA: TGTGCCAGCAGCTTGACATTTACTAATGAAAAACTGTTTTTT
clone size: few; V gene: TRBV7-8; J gene: TRBJ2-1; D gene: TRBD2; CDR3 protein: CASSKGLEYNEQFF; CDR3 DNA: TGTGCCAGCAGCAAGGGACTAGAATACAATGAGCAGTTCTTC
clone size: .; V gene: TRBV27; J gene: TRBJ2-3; D gene: TRBD1; CDR3 protein: CASNSRGRGDTQYF; CDR3 DNA: TGTGCCAGCAACTCCAGGGGGCGCGGAGATACGCAGTATTTT
clone size: few; V gene: TRBV4-3; J gene: TRBJ2-1; D gene: TRBD2; CDR3 protein: CASSQGGAGGRDEQFF; CDR3 DNA: TGCGCCAGCAGCCAAGGCGGGGCGGGGGGCCGGGATGAGCAGTTCTTC
clone size: few; V gene: TRBV30; J gene: TRBJ2-1; D gene: .; CDR3 protein: CAWSPRLVNEQFF; CDR3 DNA: TGTGCCTGGAGTCCCCGGCTAGTTAATGAGCAGTTCTTC
clone size: .; V gene: TRBV11-2; J gene: TRBJ2-1; D gene: TRBD2; CDR3 protein: CASSVPGTSSYNEQFF; CDR3 DNA: TGTGCCAGCAGCGTACCGGGGACTAGCTCCTACAATGAGCAGTTCTTC
clone size: .; V gene: TRBV28; J gene: TRBJ1-5; D gene: .; CDR3 protein: CASSPWAGNQPQHF; CDR3 DNA: TGTGCCAGCAGTCCCTGGGCGGGAAATCAGCCCCAGCATTTT
clone size: .; V gene: TRBV5-1; J gene: TRBJ1-2; D gene: .; CDR3 protein: CASSPWTPPGDTF; CDR3 DNA: TGCGCCAGCAGCCCTTGGACACCGCCGGGGGACACCTTC
clone size: few; V gene: TRBV5-4; J gene: TRBJ2-1; D gene: TRBD2; CDR3 protein: CASSSTSGSYNEQFF; CDR3 DNA: TGTGCCAGCAGCTCCACTAGCGGGAGCTACAATGAGCAGTTCTTC
clone size: few; V gene: TRBV25-1; J gene: TRBJ2-5; D gene: TRBD2; CDR3 protein: CASSETSGETQYF; CDR3 DNA: TGTGCCAGCAGTGAAACTAGCGGAGAGACCCAGTACTTC
clone size: .; V gene: TRBV18; J gene: TRBJ1-5; D gene: .; CDR3 protein: CASSPMDSSYQPQHF; CDR3 DNA: TGTGCCAGCTCACCAATGGACAGCTCGTATCAGCCCCAGCATTTT
clone size: few; V gene: TRBV19; J gene: TRBJ2-1; D gene: TRBD1; CDR3 protein: CASSQAGTGSVNEQFF; CDR3 DNA: TGTGCCAGTTCCCAGGCCGGGACAGGGTCGGTGAATGAGCAGTTCTTC
clone size: few; V gene: TRBV7-9; J gene: TRBJ2-5; D gene: .; CDR3 protein: CASSGDIGETQYF; CDR3 DNA: TGTGCCAGCAGCGGGGACATAGGGGAGACCCAGTACTTC
clone size: .; V gene: TRBV25-1; J gene: TRBJ1-5; D gene: .; CDR3 protein: CASSVTGGNQPQHF; CDR3 DNA: TGTGCCAGCAGTGTTACAGGAGGCAATCAGCCCCAGCATTTT
clone size: few; V gene: TRBV9; J gene: TRBJ2-7; D gene: TRBD1; CDR3 protein: CASSPSTGGGYEQYF; CDR3 DNA: TGTGCCAGCAGCCCCTCGACAGGGGGAGGCTACGAGCAGTACTTC
clone size: few; V gene: TRBV11-3; J gene: TRBJ2-7; D gene: .; CDR3 protein: CASRVDSMYAYEQYF; CDR3 DNA: TGTGCCAGCAGAGTGGACAGCATGTACGCCTACGAGCAGTACTTC
clone size: few; V gene: TRBV5-1; J gene: TRBJ1-2; D gene: TRBD1; CDR3 protein: CASSLGPAGTGDYGYTF; CDR3 DNA: TGCGCCAGCAGCTTGGGGCCGGCCGGGACAGGGGACTATGGCTACACCTTC
clone size: few; V gene: TRBV11-3; J gene: TRBJ1-1; D gene: .; CDR3 protein: CASSPGTMNTEAFF; CDR3 DNA: TGTGCCAGCAGCCCCGGGACAATGAACACTGAAGCTTTCTTT
clone size: .; V gene: TRBV7-2; J gene: TRBJ1-2; D gene: TRBD1; CDR3 protein: CASSLTRGQARNYGYTF; CDR3 DNA: TGTGCCAGCAGCTTGACTAGGGGACAGGCGAGGAACTATGGCTACACCTTC
clone size: .; V gene: TRBV11-1; J gene: TRBJ2-1; D gene: .; CDR3 protein: CASSPGSYNEQFF; CDR3 DNA: TGTGCCAGCAGCCCGGGGAGTTACAATGAGCAGTTCTTC
clone size: .; V gene: TRBV5-6; J gene: TRBJ2-1; D gene: TRBD2; CDR3 protein: CASSLGTSVNEQFF; CDR3 DNA: TGTGCCAGCAGCTTAGGGACTAGCGTCAATGAGCAGTTCTTC
clone size: .; V gene: TRBV5-4; J gene: TRBJ2-5; D gene: TRBD1; CDR3 protein: CASKPGQEETQYF; CDR3 DNA: TGTGCCAGCAAGCCGGGACAGGAAGAGACCCAGTACTTC
clone size: .; V gene: TRBV23-1; J gene: TRBJ1-2; D gene: TRBD1; CDR3 protein: CASSHRGRGTGGYTF; CDR3 DNA: TGCGCCAGCAGTCATCGGGGCAGGGGGACGGGTGGCTACACCTTC